This entry is about one TCR beta chain. It has no known antigen specificity. Base qualities were left out, and no much larger clone turns up one base away. The CDR1 and CDR2 encoded by the germline V gene (reference sequence) are DFQATT and SNEGSKA. V is trimmed back by 3 bases and J by 6 bases, and the junction contains 7 bases that no gene match accounts for. Spanning cysteine to phenylalanine, the CDR3 consists of 15 amino acids. Only CDR3 DNA remains: 45 bases, in frame from the first base. According to the study, the label for this sample's time point signals: about 28 days (+/-7) after the second vaccine dose. AZD1222 recipients with second doses at about 4 weeks or about 12 weeks were pooled, because spike-specific TCR depth and breadth did not differ between schedules. The vaccinee samples were drawn from two UK trials, COV001 and COV002, one of which was a single-blind randomized controlled phase 2/3 trial testing AZD1222 (ChAdOx1 nCoV-19) in healthy adults. For TCRbeta chain sequencing, PBMC samples were collected from trial participants at day 0 and at day 28 after the second dose.

This entry is derived from a study of T cell responses to AZD1222 COVID-19 vaccine (dated by TCRdb to the early 2020s). Describing the broader study: TCR sequencing covered fewer than 250 trial participants: nearly 210 given two doses of AZD1222 and approximately 26 given two doses of MenACWY control vaccine. Trial participants were enrolled by age into subgroups of 18-55, 56-69 and 70-plus years, and around 140, 26 and 57 TCR-sequenced participants, respectively, were included in these subgroups.

The CDR3 regions of human TCRbeta chains were analyzed by immunosequencing. For the original study's pipeline: Repertoire TCRs were matched against a reference library of SARS-CoV-2-specific TCRs generated with the MIRA antigen-specificity platform. Breadth meant the fraction of unique TCRs that were SARS-CoV-2-associated, whereas depth meant the fraction of total T cells that were SARS-CoV-2-associated. Using the MIRA data, each spike-specific TCR was mapped to the spike region that the TCR reacts to and placed in a CD4 or CD8 class. Log10-transformed breadth and depth values were compared by one-way ANOVA with Sidak's multiple comparisons tests. Here the immuneACCESS table is served through TCRdb, limited to in-frame sequences with V and J called. Missing clones are a known gap in these copies; in checked studies unresolved V genes cover under half, and the rest lacks a known reason. The DNA was the basis for D and trimming; V, J and clone size are from that table. For this sample the table gives approximately 96,000 clones, of which 75% to 95% were detected only once. The ten largest account for around 10% of the sample.

The research as a whole found: In the small 56-69-year group, the increase in depth fell short of significance, most likely because of low power. Vaccine-associated CD4 TCRs spanned the whole spike protein, with dominant responses in regions 160-218 and 743-854. Reportedly, almost half of the unique spike-specific TCRs recognized epitopes lying outside the regions that are mutated in the B.1.351 and B.1.1.7 variants. No day 14 peak-response samples were available, so repertoires were characterized only after the peak T cell response. A significant rise in spike-specific TCR breadth and depth was observed after two AZD1222 doses relative to day 0 and relative to MenACWY recipients. Participants were mostly white British and included more females than males, and it was suggested by the authors that clonal diversity may have been underestimated. Conclusions about previously exposed vaccinees are limited, since just 6 or 7 AZD1222 recipients were seropositive for SARS-CoV-2 at baseline.

This clonotype originated in an adult who received the AZD1222 COVID-19 vaccine. The sequence is built from TRBV20-1 and TRBJ2-2; 10 middle bases align to TRBD2. Sequencing was performed on peripheral blood, taken 28 days after the second AZD1222 dose. The DNA reads TGCAGTGCTAGTGTTCCTAGCGGGAGTTCCGGGGAGCTGTTTTTT. This is translated as CSASVPSGSSGELFF.